This TCR beta chain was sequenced for a study of CD8+ T cells in alopecia areata. As to this clone: The target antigen is unknown.

cDNA reverse transcribed from extracted RNA served as the sequencing template. TCRdb's copy holds only in-frame clones and misses some; the assay was immunoSEQ multiplex PCR. The data hold 90,000 to 150,000 clones, with 50% to 55% observed a single time. This sample's treatment: oral pan-JAK inhibitor, 5-10 mg twice daily. CDR1 is MNHNS and CDR2 is SASEGT in the germline V gene. V dropped 2 bases and J dropped 6 bases, with 18 bases sitting between them. CDR3 length: 16 residues. Findings of the study overall: Just one nonresponder means the tie between baseline CD8+ expansion and response stays uncertain.

The rearrangement links TRBV6-1 to TRBJ2-3; possibly TRBD1 or TRBD2 for D (7 bases each). The source material was CD4+ T cells sorted from blood, sampled at week 4, from a patient treated with tofacitinib. The sequence derives from a human donor with alopecia areata. The CDR3 reads CASSEKGGGPADTQYF. The CDR3 DNA reads as TGTGCCAGCAGTGAAAAGGGAGGGGGCCCCGCGGATACGCAGTATTTT.